The table lists the clone carrying this T cell receptor beta chain with many counts. Its antigen is currently unknown. After removal of 1 base from V and 5 bases from J, the junction contained 8 bases not matched to a gene. There are 15 residues in the CDR3. The germline V gene encodes CDR1 SGHRS and CDR2 YFSETQ. The data were obtained in a study of neurological immune-mediated disorders. General study results and limits: Multiple sclerosis was found to have the least TCR clonal expansion, below healthy controls, and HTLV-1-associated myelopathy the most. One related-CDR3 cluster, identified by phylogenetic grouping, held the repertoires of 18 of 34 multiple sclerosis patients and was a possible signature.

TCRdb reprocessed the 5' RACE reads with MiXCR, giving one entry per CDR3 protein. The sample includes approximately 65,000 distinct CDR3 sequences, 3.5% to 4.5% of them seen just once. The origin of this receptor is a man aged 50 or older with multiple sclerosis. The J gene is TRBJ2-7, the V gene TRBV5-1, with 8 bases aligning to TRBD1. Sequencing was carried out using PBMCs. This CDR3 is CASSLRQGANHEQYF. The CDR3 coding sequence is TGCGCCAGCAGCTTGAGGCAGGGGGCGAACCACGAGCAGTACTTC.